This T cell receptor beta chain was documented in a study of T cells in Graves' hyperthyroidism and ophthalmopathy. At least 3 on the Clinical Activity Score was recorded for ophthalmopathy patients, who also had NOSPECS grade at least 4 and duration under 3 months. Each diagnosis drew on symptoms, thyroxine, TRAb, thyroid ultrasound and orbital computed tomography findings. PBMCs stemmed from over 7.5 ml fresh peripheral blood. Using RNA transcripts as the source, TCR beta CDR3 regions were amplified. First-round RT-PCR of the TCR CDR3 relied on the HTBI primer set. TCRdb re-called the multiplex PCR reads through MiXCR, storing one row per CDR3 protein. In the table there are 360,000 or so distinct CDR3 sequences, over 15% of which are singletons. Study conclusions and caveats: Clonotypes that were expanded in thyroid above 0.001 mostly appeared in blood too.

There are many counts of this clonotype. Its target is unknown. The CDR3 has 16 residues. Germline V gives CDR1 SGHTA, CDR2 FQGNSA. V gave up 5 bases and J gave up 5 bases, with 22 bases separating them. J is TRBJ2-7 and V is TRBV7-2; D possibly uses TRBD1 or TRBD2 (5 bases each). Sequencing was carried out using blood. The TCR comes from a woman in her thirties or forties with Graves' ophthalmopathy. Here the CDR3 DNA reads TGTGCCAGCAGCCTCTTGGGTGGGGGATATGGCAACGAGCAGTACTTC. This encodes CASSLLGGGYGNEQYF.